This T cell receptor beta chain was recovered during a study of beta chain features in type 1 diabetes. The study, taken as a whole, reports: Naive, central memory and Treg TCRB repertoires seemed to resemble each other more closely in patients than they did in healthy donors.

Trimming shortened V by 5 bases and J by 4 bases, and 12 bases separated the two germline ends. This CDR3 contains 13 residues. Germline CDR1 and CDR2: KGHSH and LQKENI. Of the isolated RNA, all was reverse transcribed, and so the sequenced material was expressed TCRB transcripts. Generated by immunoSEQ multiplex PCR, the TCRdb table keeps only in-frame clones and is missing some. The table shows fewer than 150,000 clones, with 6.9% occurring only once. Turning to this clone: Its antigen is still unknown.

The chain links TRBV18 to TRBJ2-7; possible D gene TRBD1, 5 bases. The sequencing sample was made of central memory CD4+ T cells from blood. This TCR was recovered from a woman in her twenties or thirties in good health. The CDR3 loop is CASSSSQGYEQYF. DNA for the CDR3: TGTGCCAGCTCATCAAGCCAGGGATACGAGCAGTACTTC.